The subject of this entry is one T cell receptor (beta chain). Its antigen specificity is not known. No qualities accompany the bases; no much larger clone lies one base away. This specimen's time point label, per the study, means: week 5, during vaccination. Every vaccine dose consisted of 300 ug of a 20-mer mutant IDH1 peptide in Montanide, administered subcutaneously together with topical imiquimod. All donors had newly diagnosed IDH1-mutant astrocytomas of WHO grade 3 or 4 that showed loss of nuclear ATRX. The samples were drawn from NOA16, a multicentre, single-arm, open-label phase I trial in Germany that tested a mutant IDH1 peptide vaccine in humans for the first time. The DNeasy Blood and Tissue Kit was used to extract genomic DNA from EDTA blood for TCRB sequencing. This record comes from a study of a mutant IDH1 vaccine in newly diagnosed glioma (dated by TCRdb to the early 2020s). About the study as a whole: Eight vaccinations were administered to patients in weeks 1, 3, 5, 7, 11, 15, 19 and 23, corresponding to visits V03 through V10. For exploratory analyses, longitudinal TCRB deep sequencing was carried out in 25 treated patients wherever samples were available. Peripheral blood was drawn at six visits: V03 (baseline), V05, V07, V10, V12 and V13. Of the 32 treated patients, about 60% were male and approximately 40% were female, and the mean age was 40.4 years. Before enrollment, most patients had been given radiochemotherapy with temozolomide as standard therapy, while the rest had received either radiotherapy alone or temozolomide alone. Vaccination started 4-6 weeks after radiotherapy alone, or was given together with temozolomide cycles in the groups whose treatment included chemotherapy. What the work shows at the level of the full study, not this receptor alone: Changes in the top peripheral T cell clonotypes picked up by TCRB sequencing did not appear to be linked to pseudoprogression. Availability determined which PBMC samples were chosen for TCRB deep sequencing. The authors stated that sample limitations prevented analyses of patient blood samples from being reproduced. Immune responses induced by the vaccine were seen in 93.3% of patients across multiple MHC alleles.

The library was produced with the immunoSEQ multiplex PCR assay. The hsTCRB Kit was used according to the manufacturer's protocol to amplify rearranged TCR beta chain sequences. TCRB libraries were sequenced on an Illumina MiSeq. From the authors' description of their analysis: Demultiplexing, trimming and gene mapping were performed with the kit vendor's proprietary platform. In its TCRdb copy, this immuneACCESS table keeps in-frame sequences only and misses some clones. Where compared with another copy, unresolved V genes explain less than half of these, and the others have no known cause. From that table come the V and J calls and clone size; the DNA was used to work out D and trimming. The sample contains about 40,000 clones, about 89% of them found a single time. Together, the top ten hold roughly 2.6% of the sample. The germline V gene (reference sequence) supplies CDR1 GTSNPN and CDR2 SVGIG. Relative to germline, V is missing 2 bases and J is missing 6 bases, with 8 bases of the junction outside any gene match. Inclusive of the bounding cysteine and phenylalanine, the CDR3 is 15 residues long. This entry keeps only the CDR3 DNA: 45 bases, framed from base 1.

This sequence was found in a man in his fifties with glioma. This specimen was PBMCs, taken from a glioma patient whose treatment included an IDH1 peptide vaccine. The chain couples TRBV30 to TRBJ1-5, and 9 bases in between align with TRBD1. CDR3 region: CAWSFGTGNGQPQHF. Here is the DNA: TGTGCCTGGAGTTTCGGGACAGGGAATGGTCAGCCCCAGCATTTT.